Included here is one T cell receptor beta chain sequence, with context. This sample was taken from a study of T cell responses to AZD1222 COVID-19 vaccine. Across the whole study: Analyses pooled second doses at about 4 or about 12 weeks.

Assay used: immunoSEQ multiplex PCR; TCRdb lists only in-frame clones, some missing. This sample carries some 120,000 clones, roughly 90% of them seen once, and the ten largest clones take approximately 1%. Per the germline V gene, CDR1 is SGHNT and CDR2 is YYREEE (reference sequence). Unmatched junction bases numbered 7, after V lost 0 bases and J lost 5 bases. The CDR3 is 15 residues long. The rearrangement joins TRBV5-4 to TRBJ1-2; 7 bases match TRBD1. The sequencing here drew on peripheral blood, taken on day 0 of AZD1222 vaccination. This clonotype was obtained from an adult in good health. The CDR3 reads CASSLGGQWSYGYTF. Written as DNA, the CDR3 is TGTGCCAGCAGCTTGGGGGGACAGTGGTCTTATGGCTACACCTTC.